This T cell receptor beta chain emerged from a study of neurological immune-mediated disorders (dated by TCRdb to the late 2010s). Broadly, across the study: Using UMI-based sequencing, the study compared peripheral blood TCR-beta repertoires from patients with HTLV-I-associated myelopathy (HAM/TSP), patients with multiple sclerosis, and healthy controls. The cohort was made up of about 66 subjects, consisting of some 14 HAM/TSP patients, 35 or so multiple sclerosis patients and 20 healthy controls. The approximately 100 TCR-beta libraries included longitudinal samples, technical triplicates and paired sorted CD4+ and CD8+ T-cell subsets alongside PBMC samples.

This clonotype was observed at least ten times. Which antigen it targets is not known. The sample holds no much larger clone one base away, and base qualities are not on file. The paper's findings and limits, for the study overall: The highest TCR clonal expansion was observed in HAM/TSP patients, whereas the lowest was observed in MS patients, even when compared with healthy controls. Expanded clones from different subjects shared no identical CDR3 amino acid sequences, which suggests that TCR-beta repertoires were private in all groups.

Healthy controls were blood bank volunteers in Maryland, USA. For the unsorted PBMC libraries, 2 million PBMCs were stored in RNAlater at -80 degrees C until RNA extraction and were used to generate the libraries. PBMCs were separated from peripheral blood using Ficoll-Hypaque density gradient centrifugation and then cryopreserved in liquid nitrogen. To synthesize cDNA, template-switch 5'RACE was performed with a primer carrying a 10-nucleotide random unique molecular identifier so that each TCR transcript was tagged. Over 170 million TCR-beta sequences, covering 15-18 subjects, were produced in each sequencing run. Total RNA was extracted with the RNeasy kit. The KAPA Real-time Library Amplification kit was used to amplify TCR-beta VDJ regions with primers targeting the TCR constant region and the 5'RACE anchor. A first PCR added sample indexes and Illumina adaptors, and a second PCR then raised library yield. After purification with Ampure beads, the TCR product of roughly 650 bp was size-selected on a 2% E-gel SizeSelection system. Library quality was checked on a Bioanalyzer, concentration was measured with Qubit, and libraries were quantified with the Kapa Library Quantification kit before pooling. Libraries were sequenced paired-end 2 x 150 bp on an Illumina HiSeq 2500. To increase sequence diversity, roughly 23-30% phiX was spiked into each library pool. From the authors' description of their analysis: Quality-filtered reads were processed with the UMI-based MiGEC pipeline, which removed over 80% of raw TCR sequences during error correction. VDJ genes were aligned to IMGT germline references, and clonotypes were defined by unique CDR3 amino acid sequence plus V-J genes. Clonal expansion, Shannon diversity and CDR3 relatedness (CalcPairwiseDistances, ClusterSamples) were evaluated with VDJtools, and phylogenetic trees were built with CLCbio workbench. Using coefficient-of-variation modelling across technical triplicates, the study counted a clone as expanded if it had at least 8 unique UMIs. TCRdb redid the processing of the public reads, applying fastp at Q25 and MiXCR, and retained in-frame beta chains. For every CDR3 protein sequence, its rows merge into one entry that carries the most common genes and DNA. In this record, the V and J calls reflect TCRdb's handling and not the investigators' own analysis. This sample gives about 35,000 distinct CDR3 sequences in total; less than 8.5% of them show up just once. Of the sample, roughly 4.5% falls within the top ten clones.

The CDR3 goes from the cysteine to the phenylalanine over 13 residues. Only the CDR3 DNA is retained, 39 bases long and in frame from the first base. V loses 3 bases, J loses 5 bases, and the germline ends lie 9 bases apart. For CDR1 and CDR2, the germline V gene (reference sequence) lists MNHEY and SMNVEV. The sequencing input was PBMCs. The receptor was isolated from a woman aged 40 to 55 in good health. The V gene is TRBV27 and the J gene is TRBJ2-3; TRBD1 might be the D gene, on 5 matching bases. The CDR3 region reads CASSFRQGDTQYF. The nucleotides are TGTGCCAGCAGTTTTCGGCAGGGAGATACGCAGTATTTT.